This T cell receptor beta chain was identified during a study of molecular identifiers for immune sequencing clone quantification. TCRdb re-derived calls from the PCR reads in MiXCR, one entry per CDR3 protein. The table includes some 320,000 distinct CDR3 sequences, 20% to 25% detected once. In this sample, this clonotype turned up once. A much larger clone is a single base away; this may be a read error. Germline CDR1 is LGHDT and CDR2 is YNNKEL (reference sequence). The CDR3 contains 14 residues. The receptor's source is a human donor in good health. Some libraries in this study had Jurkat cell RNA spiked in. Material for sequencing was naive CD8+ T cells from blood, with Jurkat cell RNA spiked in. Sample subset: FACS-sorted CD8+CD4-CCR7+CD45RA+ naive T cells. V and J are TRBV3-1 and TRBJ2-7; TRBD2 might be the D (5 bases). This CDR3 reads CASSQPDQGWEQCF. Written as DNA, the CDR3 is TGTGCCAGCAGCCAACCGGACCAAGGATGGGAGCAGTGCTTC.